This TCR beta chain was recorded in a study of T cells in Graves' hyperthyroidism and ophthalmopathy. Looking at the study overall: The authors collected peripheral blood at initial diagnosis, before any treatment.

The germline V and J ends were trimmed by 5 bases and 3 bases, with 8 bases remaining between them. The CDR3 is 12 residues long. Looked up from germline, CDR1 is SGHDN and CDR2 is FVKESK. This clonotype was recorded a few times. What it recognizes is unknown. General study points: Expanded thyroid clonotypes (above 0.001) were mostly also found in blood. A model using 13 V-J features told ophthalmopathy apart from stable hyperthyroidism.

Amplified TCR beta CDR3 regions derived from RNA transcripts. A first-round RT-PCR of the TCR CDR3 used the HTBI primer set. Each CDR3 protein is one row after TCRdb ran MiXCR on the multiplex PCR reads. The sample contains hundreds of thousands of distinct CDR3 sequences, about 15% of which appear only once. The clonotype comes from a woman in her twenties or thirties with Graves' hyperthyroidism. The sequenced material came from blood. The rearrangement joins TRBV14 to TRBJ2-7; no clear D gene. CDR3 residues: CASSMGFYEQYF. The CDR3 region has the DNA TGTGCCAGCAGCATGGGGTTCTACGAGCAGTACTTC.